This record covers a single T cell receptor beta chain. As yet, its antigen is unknown. Constant-segment primers and 5'RACE yielded cDNA libraries for TCR alpha and TCR beta, each carrying sample barcodes and UMIs. TCRdb itself ran the 5' RACE reads through MiXCR, one entry per CDR3 protein. The sample carries about 430,000 distinct CDR3 sequences, roughly 18% recorded once. These data belong to a study of T-cell memory formation after mild COVID-19. Looking at the study overall: Largely, the TCR clusters proved donor specific. Study-wide findings and caveats: In pre-infection memory, a portion of responding clones appeared, which suggested that cross-reactive memory joined. Whether day 37 second-wave clones are SARS-CoV-2-specific was not confirmed.

The CDR3 extends over 14 amino acids. J gave up 3 bases and V 4 bases, and 4 bases lay outside the gene matches. Germline V gene lookup returns CDR1 DFQATT and CDR2 SNEGSKA (reference sequence). The specimen was PBMCs or a T cell subset sorted from them (not recorded which). This receptor was obtained from a young man who had mild COVID-19 (a few samples of this study predate the infection). Cell type and time point are not known. This chain joins TRBV20-1 and TRBJ2-1, with 9 bases matching TRBD2. CDR3 sequence: CSAIGGGVYNEQFF. In DNA, the CDR3 is TGCAGTGCTATCGGCGGGGGGGTCTACAATGAGCAGTTCTTC.